The rows below give T cell receptor beta chains drawn from one sample of a study of blood T cell repertoires in COVID-19. This table comes from immunoSEQ multiplex PCR, and its TCRdb copy is limited to in-frame clones, with some not included. Seen here are about 320,000 clones, more than 90% observed once, and the top ten hold 3% to 5%. The specimen sequenced was PBMCs or T cells enriched from blood (not recorded which). These receptors came from a woman between 25 and 40 years old who had been exposed to COVID-19. Both conserved end residues are part of each CDR3. A D gene is named only where the DNA matches it firmly. Expanded clones are given a class, and other clones once, few, many or no size at all.

TRBJ1-3	.	.	TRBV25-1	CASSGGPNTIYF	TGTGCCAGCAGTGGCGGCCCAAACACCATATATTTT
TRBJ2-5	.	TRBD2	TRBV7-7	CASSLWGGQETQYF	TGTGCCAGCAGCTTATGGGGGGGGCAAGAGACCCAGTACTTC
TRBJ1-6	.	.	TRBV7-2	CASSLGEQGISPLHF	TGTGCCAGCAGCTTAGGGGAGCAGGGGATTTCACCCCTCCACTTT
TRBJ2-5	.	.	TRBV20-1	CSASVRGVQETQYF	TGCAGTGCTAGTGTCAGGGGCGTACAAGAGACCCAGTACTTC
TRBJ2-3	.	TRBD1	TRBV5-4	CACTGTGGRNTQYF	TGTGCCTGTACCGGGACAGGGGGAAGAAATACGCAGTATTTT
TRBJ2-2	.	TRBD1	TRBV27	CASSDRGGTGELFF	TGTGCCAGCAGCGACAGGGGGGGGACCGGGGAGCTGTTTTTT
TRBJ1-1	.	.	TRBV7-7	CASSLGANTEAFF	TGTGCCAGCAGCTTAGGGGCCAATACTGAAGCTTTCTTT
TRBJ1-3	.	.	TRBV7-9	CASRSEQGSGNTIYF	TGTGCCAGCAGGTCTGAACAGGGATCGGGAAACACCATATATTTT
TRBJ2-3	.	.	TRBV6-1	CASSERGGPTPDTQYF	TGTGCCAGCAGTGAACGTGGAGGACCCACCCCAGATACGCAGTATTTT
TRBJ2-1	.	.	TRBV29-1	CSVDKGTSRQNEQFF	TGCAGCGTGGACAAAGGGACATCCCGGCAGAATGAGCAGTTCTTC
TRBJ2-3	.	.	TRBV12-3/TRBV12-4	CASSLITDTQYF	TGTGCCAGCAGTCTAATTACAGATACGCAGTATTTT
TRBJ1-6	.	TRBD1	TRBV19	CASSEDRVQFSPLHF	TGTGCCAGTAGCGAAGACAGGGTCCAATTTTCACCCCTCCACTTT
TRBJ1-1	.	.	TRBV25-1	CASSENGEYTEAFF	TGTGCCAGCAGTGAAAACGGGGAGTACACTGAAGCTTTCTTT
TRBJ2-1	.	.	TRBV5-6	CASSLAGQVYEQFF	TGTGCCAGCAGCTTGGCCGGTCAGGTCTATGAGCAGTTCTTC
TRBJ2-5	.	.	TRBV5-4	CASSLGEETQYF	TGTGCCAGCAGCTTGGGAGAAGAGACCCAGTACTTC
TRBJ2-7	.	.	TRBV19	CASSSGYEQYF	TGTGCCAGTAGTAGCGGCTACGAGCAGTACTTC
TRBJ1-2	.	.	TRBV19	CASSGRGGNYGYTF	TGTGCCAGTAGTGGCAGAGGAGGGAACTATGGCTACACCTTC
TRBJ1-1	.	.	TRBV5-1	CASSSQDTEAFF	TGCGCCAGCAGCTCACAGGACACTGAAGCTTTCTTT
TRBJ2-7	.	.	TRBV5-1	CASSLVISYEQYF	TGCGCCAGCAGCTTGGTTATCTCCTACGAGCAGTACTTC
TRBJ1-2	.	.	TRBV5-6	CASSHEGRGGYGYTF	TGTGCCAGCAGCCACGAGGGCAGGGGCGGCTATGGCTACACCTTC
TRBJ2-5	.	.	TRBV6-2/TRBV6-3	CASSYSLVVETQYF	TGTGCCAGCAGTTACTCTTTAGTAGTTGAGACCCAGTACTTC
TRBJ1-1	.	.	TRBV2	CASSVGAEYTEAFF	TGTGCCAGCAGTGTTGGGGCGGAGTACACTGAAGCTTTCTTT
TRBJ1-6	.	.	TRBV30	CAWSVLGGSTLHF	TGTGCCTGGAGTGTTTTAGGCGGCAGCACCCTCCACTTT
TRBJ1-3	.	.	TRBV5-1	CASSLDRVTGNTIYF	TGCGCCAGCAGCTTGGACAGGGTGACCGGAAACACCATATATTTT
TRBJ2-3	.	TRBD2	TRBV9	CASSVGASTSSADTQYF	TGTGCCAGCAGCGTAGGAGCCTCGACTAGCTCGGCAGATACGCAGTATTTT
TRBJ2-4	.	.	TRBV6-4	CASNLSGDLSIDRAKNIQYF	TGTGCCAGCAACCTATCGGGGGACTTGAGCATAGATAGGGCCAAAAACATTCAGTACTTC
TRBJ2-5	.	.	TRBV6-6	CAGSRGAKQGTQYF	TGTGCCGGATCCCGGGGGGCCAAACAAGGGACCCAGTACTTC
TRBJ2-7	.	.	TRBV19	CASSIGLSSMEQYF	TGTGCCAGTAGTATAGGACTCAGTTCGATGGAGCAGTACTTC
TRBJ1-1	.	.	TRBV7-2	CASSLDRLNTEAFF	TGTGCCAGCAGCTTAGACAGGTTGAACACTGAAGCTTTCTTT
TRBJ1-1	.	TRBD1	TRBV7-9	CASSAQTGVNTEAFF	TGTGCCAGCAGCGCACAGACAGGGGTGAACACTGAAGCTTTCTTT
TRBJ1-3	.	.	TRBV5-6	CASSSPGLISGNTIYF	TGTGCCAGCAGCAGCCCGGGACTGATCTCTGGAAACACCATATATTTT
TRBJ2-3	.	.	TRBV13	CASSFRADTQYF	TGTGCCAGCAGCTTTCGGGCAGATACGCAGTATTTT
TRBJ2-1	.	.	TRBV19	CASSIVAIPHNEQFF	TGTGCCAGTAGTATAGTGGCCATCCCCCACAATGAGCAGTTCTTC
TRBJ1-6	.	TRBD1	TRBV5-4	CASSRGQISDSPLHF	TGTGCCAGCAGCAGGGGACAGATTTCGGATTCACCCCTCCACTTT
TRBJ2-3	many	TRBD2	TRBV5-4	CASSAGLAGRSTDTQYF	TGTGCCAGCAGCGCGGGACTAGCGGGCCGCAGCACAGATACGCAGTATTTT
TRBJ1-5	once	.	TRBV7-9	CASSPSTTISNQPQHF	TGTGCCAGCAGTCCTAGCACAACCATCAGCAATCAGCCCCAGCATTTT
TRBJ2-7	.	TRBD2	TRBV5-1	CASSYREGSYEQYF	TGCGCCAGCAGCTATCGGGAGGGGTCCTACGAGCAGTACTTC
TRBJ1-2	.	.	TRBV7-6	CASSFGRDPWGYTF	TGTGCCAGCAGCTTTGGGAGGGACCCGTGGGGCTACACCTTC
TRBJ2-1	.	.	TRBV5-4	CASSLQGSSYNEQFF	TGTGCCAGCAGCTTGCAAGGGAGCTCCTACAATGAGCAGTTCTTC
TRBJ1-2	.	.	TRBV3-1/TRBV3-2	CASSQEQGVYGYTF	TGTGCCAGCAGCCAGGAACAGGGTGTCTATGGCTACACCTTC
TRBJ1-5	.	.	TRBV7-8	CASSLLGAHSNQPQHF	TGTGCCAGCAGCTTATTGGGGGCTCATAGCAATCAGCCCCAGCATTTT
TRBJ2-5	.	.	TRBV20-1	CSASFRQMQETQYF	TGCAGTGCTAGTTTTAGACAGATGCAAGAGACCCAGTACTTC
TRBJ1-1	.	.	TRBV5-1	CASSFSPHPGRGTEAFF	TGCGCCAGCAGCTTCTCCCCACACCCTGGTAGGGGCACTGAAGCTTTCTTT
TRBJ2-2	.	TRBD2	TRBV2	CASIWSGGASGTGELFF	TGTGCCAGCATCTGGTCCGGGGGGGCCTCGGGCACCGGGGAGCTGTTTTTT
TRBJ1-1	.	TRBD1	TRBV5-1	CASSFAGGATEAFF	TGCGCCAGCAGCTTCGCAGGGGGTGCCACTGAAGCTTTCTTT